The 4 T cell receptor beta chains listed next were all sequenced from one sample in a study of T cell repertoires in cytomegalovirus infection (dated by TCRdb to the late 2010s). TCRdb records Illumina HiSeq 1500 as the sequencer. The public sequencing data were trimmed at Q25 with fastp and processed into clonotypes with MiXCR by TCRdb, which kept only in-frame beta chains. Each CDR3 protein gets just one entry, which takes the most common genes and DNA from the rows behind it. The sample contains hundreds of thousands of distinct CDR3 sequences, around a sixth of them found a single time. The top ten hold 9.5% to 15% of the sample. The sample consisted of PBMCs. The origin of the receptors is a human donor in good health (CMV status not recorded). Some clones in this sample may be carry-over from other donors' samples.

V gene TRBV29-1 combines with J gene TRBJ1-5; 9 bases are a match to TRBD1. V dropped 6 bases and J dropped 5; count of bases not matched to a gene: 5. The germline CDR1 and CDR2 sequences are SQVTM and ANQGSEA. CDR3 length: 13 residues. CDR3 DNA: TGCAGCGTCGGGACAGGGACTGATCAGCCCCAGCATTTT. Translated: CSVGTGTDQPQHF.

The CDR3 sequence is CSARGFISEAFF. The CDR3 coding sequence is TGCAGTGCTAGAGGGTTTATATCTGAAGCTTTCTTT. The chain recombines TRBV20-1 with TRBJ1-1; D is uncertain. This CDR3 has 12 residues. CDR1 is DFQATT, CDR2 SNEGSKA, per germline (reference sequence). The germline V and J ends were trimmed by 1 base and 6 bases, with 9 bases remaining between them.

The CDR3 DNA reads TGTGCCAGCAGCCCAATGGGGACAGGACGCTCCTACAATGAGCAGTTCTTC. Its protein is CASSPMGTGRSYNEQFF. The genes are TRBV11-2 and TRBJ2-1; 8 bases align to TRBD1. This CDR3 contains 17 residues. J gave up 0 bases and V 5 bases, and 9 bases lay outside the gene matches. Germline values: CDR1 SGHAT, CDR2 FQNNGV.

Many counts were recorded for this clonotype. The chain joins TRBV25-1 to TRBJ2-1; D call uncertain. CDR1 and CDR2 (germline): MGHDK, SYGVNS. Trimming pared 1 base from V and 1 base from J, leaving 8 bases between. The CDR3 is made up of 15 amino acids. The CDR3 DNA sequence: TGTGCCAGCAGTGAATCCCACCGTTCCTACAATGAGCAGTTCTTC. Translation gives CASSESHRSYNEQFF.